This section outlines one T cell receptor beta chain sequence together with its context. As yet, its antigen is unknown. This specimen belongs to a study of T cell responses to AZD1222 COVID-19 vaccine. The method was immunoSEQ multiplex PCR; TCRdb's version includes in-frame clones alone and lacks a portion of them. Among 150,000 to 200,000 clones listed, roughly 90% were seen once. The CDR3 contains 15 residues. Per germline, CDR1 SGDLS and CDR2 YYNGEE. V dropped 4 bases and J dropped 2; count of bases not matched to a gene: 6. Study results and limitations: The donors showed a predominance of white British ancestry and of females, with possible underestimation of clonal diversity. AZD1222 recipients seropositive at baseline numbered only 6 or 7.

This specimen consisted of peripheral blood, obtained on day 0 of AZD1222 vaccination. The clonotype originates from an adult in good health. This chain uses TRBV9 with TRBJ2-1; 7 bases are shared with TRBD1. The CDR3 loop is CASSYDRATYNEQFF. The CDR3 region has the DNA TGTGCCAGCAGCTACGACAGGGCTACCTACAATGAGCAGTTCTTC.